The 24 T cell receptor beta chains below come from one sample, sequenced in a study of blood T cells in healthy people across ages. For the second PCR, which ran for about 6 to 11 cycles, a sample-barcoded 5' primer and a J-beta primer mix were used. TCRdb passed the 5' RACE reads through MiXCR, listing each CDR3 protein once. The sample has about 720,000 distinct CDR3 sequences, just under 25% seen once. This same sample was also taken into another study, of T cells of mothers and their children.

The sample taken for sequencing was blood. The receptors were gathered from a boy younger than 18 in good health.

V gene TRBV28 combines with J gene TRBJ1-5; TRBD1 matches at 10 bases. V was clipped by 8 bases and J by 5 bases; unmatched bases: 9. Germline-derived CDR1 and CDR2 are MDHEN and SYDVKM. The CDR3 totals 15 residues. The CDR3 here is CASALGTGVYQPQHF. In nucleotides, the CDR3 is TGTGCCAGCGCCCTAGGGACAGGGGTCTATCAGCCCCAGCATTTT. Full variable domain (remainder filled in from reference TRBV28 and TRBJ1-5): DVKVTQSSRYLVKRTGEKVFLECVQDMDHENMFWYRQDPGLGLRLIYFSYDVKMKEKGDIPEGYSVSREKKERFSLILESASTNQTSMYLCASALGTGVYQPQHFGDGTRLSIL.

The CDR3 region is CASSYSSIFQINTGELFF. The CDR3 DNA follows: TGTGCCAGCAGTTACTCAAGCATTTTCCAAATTAACACCGGGGAGCTGTTTTTT. This chain connects TRBV6-5 to TRBJ2-2; no clear D gene. CDR1 MNHEY and CDR2 SVGAGI come from the germline V gene. V lost 0 bases and J 2 bases, leaving 16 bases between the germline ends. The CDR3 totals 18 residues.

This rearrangement joins TRBV4-2 to TRBJ2-3, with D maybe TRBD2 (5 bases). The CDR3 consists of 15 residues. The germline CDR1 and CDR2 sequences are LGHNA and YNFKEQ. V lost 1 base to trimming and J lost 6 bases, with 14 bases between them. In DNA form, the CDR3 reads TGTGCCAGCAGCCAAGGACTAACCCAACAGGATACGCAGTATTTT. Translated, it gives CASSQGLTQQDTQYF.

The table lists this clonotype with a few counts. V gene TRBV11-2 combines with J gene TRBJ2-1, with D possibly being TRBD1 (6 bases). Deletions cut 5 bases from V and 13 bases from J, with 12 bases between. The germline V gene encodes CDR1 SGHAT and CDR2 FQNNGV. This CDR3 comprises 11 residues. The CDR3 DNA sequence: TGTGCCAGCAGCCCACAGGGACGACAGTTCTTC. Translation gives CASSPQGRQFF.

This clonotype was recorded a few times. This chain connects TRBV4-3 to TRBJ2-5; D not certain. The V end was cut by 0 bases, the J end by 5 bases, with 16 bases between. In germline, CDR1 is LGHNA, CDR2 YSLEER. The CDR3 runs to 16 residues. The CDR3 DNA reads TGCGCCAGCAGCCAAGATTGGGGTTGGGGATGGGAGACCCAGTACTTC. Protein: CASSQDWGWGWETQYF.

This chain joins TRBV5-1 and TRBJ2-7; 8 bases line up with TRBD1. Germline-derived CDR1 and CDR2 are SGHRS and YFSETQ. Losses at the gene ends were 1 base for V and 6 bases for J; bases not matched to a gene: 9. The length of the CDR3 is 15 residues. The chain's CDR3 is CASSLNTLTGGEQYF. The CDR3 DNA sequence: TGCGCCAGCAGCTTGAATACGCTAACAGGGGGCGAGCAGTACTTC. Filled out from reference TRBV5-1 and TRBJ2-7, the complete variable domain reads KAGVTQTPRYLIKTRGQQVTLSCSPISGHRSVSWYQQTPGQGLQFLFEYFSETQRNKGNFPGRFSGRQFSNSRSEMNVSTLELGDSALYLCASSLNTLTGGEQYFGPGTRLTVT.

The CDR3 bases are TGTGCCAGCAGCTCGACTCAGTGGGCTTTCTTT. Its protein is CASSSTQWAFF. The genes are TRBV7-9 and TRBJ1-1, with D unresolved. The CDR3 is 11 amino acids. Germline CDR1 and CDR2: SEHNR and FQNEAQ (reference sequence). V lost 4 bases and J 11 bases, leaving 11 bases between the germline ends.

This clonotype was seen only once. This chain links TRBV7-2 with TRBJ1-5, with no clear D. Trimming left V 5 bases short and J 4 bases short, with 9 bases between. From germline, CDR1 is SGHTA and CDR2 FQGNSA. CDR3 length: 13 residues. The CDR3 DNA is TGTGCCAGCAGCCCCCAGAGAAATCAGCCCCAGCATTTT. It is translated as CASSPQRNQPQHF. Full variable domain (remainder filled in from reference TRBV7-2 and TRBJ1-5): GAGVSQSPSNKVTEKGKDVELRCDPISGHTALYWYRQSLGQGLEFLIYFQGNSAPDKSGLPSDRFSAERTGGSVSTLTIQRTQQEDSAVYLCASSPQRNQPQHFGDGTRLSIL.

In its sample, this clonotype was seen a few times. The chain uses TRBV30 and TRBJ1-4; 9 nucleotides agree with TRBD1. V dropped 2 bases and J dropped 7; count of bases not matched to a gene: 5. From germline, CDR1 is GTSNPN and CDR2 SVGIG (reference sequence). This CDR3 contains 14 residues. The CDR3 is CAWSTGQGIEKLFF. The CDR3 nucleotides read TGTGCCTGGAGTACGGGACAGGGAATTGAAAAACTGTTTTTT.

J is TRBJ1-2 and V is TRBV7-2; D is ambiguous. Trimming pared 1 base from V and 5 bases from J, leaving 14 bases between. Germline-derived CDR1 and CDR2 are SGHTA and FQGNSA. The CDR3 extends over 15 amino acids. CDR3 in amino acids: CASSLGHQRGYGYTF. The CDR3 DNA reads as TGTGCCAGCAGCTTAGGGCATCAACGTGGGTATGGCTACACCTTC.

The rearrangement links TRBV6-2 or TRBV6-3 to TRBJ2-1, with TRBD1 matching over 8 bases. The CDR3 is 15 residues long. The V segment lost 6 bases and the J segment 3 bases; nucleotides outside the gene matches: 7. CDR1 MNHEY and CDR2 SVGEGT come from the germline V gene. As DNA, the CDR3 is TGTGCCAGCAGCCCCGCGGACAGGGACTACAATGAGCAGTTCTTC. It specifies CASSPADRDYNEQFF.

The chain is built from TRBV7-3 and TRBJ2-7; D is perhaps TRBD1 or TRBD2 (5 bases each). CDR1 SGHTA and CDR2 FQGTGA come from the germline V gene. The V gene lost 1 base and the J gene lost 0 bases, with 16 bases spanning the gap. This CDR3 comprises 17 residues. The CDR3 spells CASSLKKGPAASYEQYF. The CDR3 DNA follows: TGTGCCAGCAGCTTAAAGAAGGGACCTGCGGCCTCCTACGAGCAGTACTTC.

A few counts support this clonotype. This sequence joins TRBV11-2 and TRBJ2-2; 7 bases map to TRBD2. The CDR3 is 16 residues long. J gave up 4 bases and V 3 bases, and 8 bases lay outside the gene matches. Per the germline V gene, CDR1 is SGHAT and CDR2 is FQNNGV. The CDR3 nucleotides are TGTGCCAGCAGCTTCCGGGACTACTCGGGCACCGGGGAGCTGTTTTTT. Residues: CASSFRDYSGTGELFF.

CDR3 sequence (DNA): TGTGCCAGCAGGAAAGACAGGTTGTTGGGGGCCAATCAGCCCCAGCATTTT. This sequence encodes CASRKDRLLGANQPQHF. This sequence joins TRBV6-2 or TRBV6-3 and TRBJ1-5; weak D call: TRBD1 (6 bases). This CDR3 has 17 residues. V lost 6 bases, J lost 3 bases, and 21 bases lay in between. From germline, CDR1 is MNHEY and CDR2 SVGEGT.

This clonotype was seen a handful of times. The chain recombines TRBV12-3 or TRBV12-4 with TRBJ2-1, with unresolved D. V lost 6 bases, J lost 8 bases, and 11 bases lay in between. This CDR3 comprises 12 residues. Here the CDR3 DNA reads TGTGCCAGCAGGGAATTATCTGATGAGCAGTTCTTC. Residues: CASRELSDEQFF.

V usage is TRBV2 and J usage is TRBJ1-4, with D perhaps TRBD1 (6 bases). V was clipped by 7 bases and J by 7 bases, with 16 bases between them. CDR3 length equals 14 residues. CDR1 is SNHLY and CDR2 is FYNNEI in the germline V gene. The DNA of the CDR3 is TGTGCCAGCATCCAACAGGGAGGGATTGAAAAACTGTTTTTT. It yields the protein CASIQQGGIEKLFF.

The V gene is TRBV5-6, the J gene TRBJ2-4, with a possible D match to TRBD1 (6 bases). V shed 0 bases and J shed 9 bases, with 13 bases lying between them. From germline, CDR1 is SGHDT and CDR2 YYEEEE. The CDR3 length is 14 residues. The CDR3 DNA sequence: TGTGCCAGCAGCTTGGGACAGGCAAAGGCCATTCAGTACTTC. Translating it yields CASSLGQAKAIQYF.

The chain uses TRBV6-6 and TRBJ2-5, with D possibly being TRBD2 (7 bases). V shed 3 bases and J shed 5 bases, with 16 bases lying between them. CDR1 and CDR2 (germline): MNHNY, SVGAGI (reference sequence). The CDR3 contains 15 residues. The CDR3 bases are TGTGCCAGCAGTTATGGTGCGGGGGCCCGTGAGACCCAGTACTTC. Its protein product is CASSYGAGARETQYF.

This clonotype came up a few times. V and J are TRBV12-3 or TRBV12-4 and TRBJ1-4, with D tentatively TRBD1 (6 bases). The CDR3 totals 13 residues. The germline V and J ends were trimmed by 6 bases and 8 bases, with 13 bases remaining between them. CDR3 nucleotide sequence: TGTGCCAGCAGCCCTGGGGGACAAGAAAAACTGTTTTTT. Its protein product is CASSPGGQEKLFF.

This clonotype appeared many times. V and J are TRBV2 and TRBJ2-7; 8 nucleotides match TRBD1. The V and J ends lost 6 bases and 0 bases, in that order; junction bases with no gene match: 4. The CDR3 sequence is 14 residues long. Germline V gene sequence: CDR1 SNHLY, CDR2 FYNNEI. The CDR3 reads CASRDRVASYEQYF. For the CDR3, the DNA is TGTGCCAGCAGGGACAGGGTCGCCTCCTACGAGCAGTACTTC.

In this sample, this clonotype turned up a few times. The chain is built from TRBV29-1 and TRBJ2-4; 11 bases map to TRBD2. The CDR3 is 14 amino acids. J was trimmed by 8 bases and V by 6 bases; bases with no gene match: 9. Germline V gives CDR1 SQVTM, CDR2 ANQGSEA. This chain's CDR3 is CSVRSSGGADIQYF. As DNA, the CDR3 is TGCAGCGTACGGAGTAGCGGGGGGGCTGACATTCAGTACTTC.

CDR3 amino acids: CASRLHGGSATNEKLFF. As DNA, the CDR3 is TGTGCCAGCAGGCTTCACGGGGGGAGTGCAACTAATGAAAAACTGTTTTTT. V is TRBV6-1 and J is TRBJ1-4, with D tentatively TRBD1 (5 bases). Trimming shortened V by 6 bases and J by 0 bases, and 17 bases separated the two germline ends. This CDR3 contains 17 residues. CDR1 and CDR2 from the germline V gene are MNHNS and SASEGT.

V and J are TRBV7-6 and TRBJ2-3, with 8 nucleotides matching TRBD2. The germline V gene has CDR1 SGHVS and CDR2 FNYEAQ. The CDR3 extends over 14 amino acids. Unmatched junction bases numbered 0, after V lost 0 bases and J lost 4 bases. Written as DNA, the CDR3 is TGTGCCAGCAGCTTAGCGGGACTAGCAGATACGCAGTATTTT. This encodes CASSLAGLADTQYF.

The sample holds a few counts of this clonotype. This chain uses TRBV9 with TRBJ2-5; 7 bases are shared with TRBD2. Germline loops: CDR1 SGDLS, CDR2 YYNGEE. This CDR3 has 16 amino acids. The ends lost 0 bases at V and 2 bases at J; junction bases unmatched: 7. The CDR3 loop is CASSVAPAGRQETQYF. Written as DNA, the CDR3 is TGTGCCAGCAGCGTAGCTCCAGCGGGGCGGCAAGAGACCCAGTACTTC.